The 2 T cell receptor beta chains listed next were all sequenced from one sample in a study of blood T cell repertoires in COVID-19. Repertoires were generated with immunoSEQ multiplex PCR, while TCRdb's copy carries only in-frame clones and drops some. The profile covers some 270,000 clones, with over 75% appearing a single time and about 0.9% taken by the ten largest. What was sequenced was peripheral blood. The receptors shown here come from a human donor with COVID-19, enrolled during active disease. The donor label of this sample is uncertain.

The V and J genes are TRBV11-2 and TRBJ1-4, with D hard to call. The CDR3 is 15 residues long. Trimming cost V 5 bases and J 0 bases, with 10 bases left between them. Per the germline V gene, CDR1 is SGHAT and CDR2 is FQNNGV. Here the CDR3 reads CASSERPSTNEKLFF. CDR3 sequence (DNA): TGTGCCAGCAGCGAGCGGCCATCAACTAATGAAAAACTGTTTTTT.

The rearrangement links TRBV7-2 to TRBJ2-7; D gene ambiguous. This CDR3 spans 15 amino acids. V was clipped by 2 bases and J by 7 bases, with 18 bases between them. Germline V gene data show CDR1 as SGHTA and CDR2 as FQGNSA. CDR3 nucleotides: TGTGCCAGCAGCTTACTGAATTGGCAGGCTAAGGAGCAGTACTTC. Translated, it gives CASSLLNWQAKEQYF.